By sample fraction, the clone carrying this TCR beta chain is medium-sized (0.01 to 0.1%). Its antigen is as yet unknown. The data belong to a study of vaccination and CD4 T cells after COVID-19. Treatment here: roughly 11-day PBMC culture with coronavirus spike peptide pools or control peptides (ViraFEST assay). V gave up 4 bases and J gave up 4 bases, with 13 bases separating them. CDR1 and CDR2 from the germline V gene are SGHAT and FQNNGV. CDR3 length equals 14 residues. Sequencing of cultured CD4+ T cell DNA used the Oncomine TCR Beta short-read assay. TCRdb processed the PCR reads anew with MiXCR; each CDR3 protein has one entry. Among about 8,900 distinct CDR3 sequences listed, 64% were seen once.

This sequence was found in a human donor who had recovered from COVID-19. The V call is TRBV11-2, the J call TRBJ1-2; D not resolved. The specimen was CD4+ T cells from blood, cultured in vitro. The CDR3 loop reads CASSSAGPTYGYTF. CDR3 nucleotides: TGTGCCAGCAGCTCCGCCGGCCCTACCTATGGCTACACCTTC.